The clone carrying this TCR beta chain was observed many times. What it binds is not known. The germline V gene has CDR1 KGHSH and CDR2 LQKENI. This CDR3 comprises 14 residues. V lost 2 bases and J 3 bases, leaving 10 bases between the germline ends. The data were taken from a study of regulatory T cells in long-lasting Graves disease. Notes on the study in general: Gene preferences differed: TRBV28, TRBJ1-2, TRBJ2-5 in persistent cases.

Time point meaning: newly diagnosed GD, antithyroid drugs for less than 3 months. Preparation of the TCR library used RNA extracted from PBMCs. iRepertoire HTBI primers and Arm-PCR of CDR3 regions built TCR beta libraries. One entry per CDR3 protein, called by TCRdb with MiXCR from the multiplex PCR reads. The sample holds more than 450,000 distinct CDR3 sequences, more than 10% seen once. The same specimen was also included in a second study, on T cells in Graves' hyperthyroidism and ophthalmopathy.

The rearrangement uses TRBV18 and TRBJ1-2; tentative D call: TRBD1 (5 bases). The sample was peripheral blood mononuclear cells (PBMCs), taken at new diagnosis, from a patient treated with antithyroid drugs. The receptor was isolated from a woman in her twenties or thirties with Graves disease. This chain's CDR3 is CASSPFRDDYGYTF. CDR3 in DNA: TGTGCCAGCTCACCATTCAGGGATGACTATGGCTACACCTTC.